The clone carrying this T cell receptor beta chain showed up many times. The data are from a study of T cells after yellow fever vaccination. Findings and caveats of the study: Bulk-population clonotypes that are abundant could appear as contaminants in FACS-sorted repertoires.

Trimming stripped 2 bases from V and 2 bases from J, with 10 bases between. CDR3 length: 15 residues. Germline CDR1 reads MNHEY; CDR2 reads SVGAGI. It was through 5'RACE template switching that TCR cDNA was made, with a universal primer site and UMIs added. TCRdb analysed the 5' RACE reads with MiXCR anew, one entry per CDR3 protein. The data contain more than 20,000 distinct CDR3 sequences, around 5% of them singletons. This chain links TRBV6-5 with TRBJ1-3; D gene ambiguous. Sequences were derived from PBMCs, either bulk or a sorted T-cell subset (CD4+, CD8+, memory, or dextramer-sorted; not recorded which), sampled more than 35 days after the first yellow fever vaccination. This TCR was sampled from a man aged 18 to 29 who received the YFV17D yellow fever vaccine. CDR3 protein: CASSYRQVAGNTIYF. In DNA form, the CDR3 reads TGTGCCAGCAGTTACAGGCAGGTCGCTGGAAACACCATATATTTT.